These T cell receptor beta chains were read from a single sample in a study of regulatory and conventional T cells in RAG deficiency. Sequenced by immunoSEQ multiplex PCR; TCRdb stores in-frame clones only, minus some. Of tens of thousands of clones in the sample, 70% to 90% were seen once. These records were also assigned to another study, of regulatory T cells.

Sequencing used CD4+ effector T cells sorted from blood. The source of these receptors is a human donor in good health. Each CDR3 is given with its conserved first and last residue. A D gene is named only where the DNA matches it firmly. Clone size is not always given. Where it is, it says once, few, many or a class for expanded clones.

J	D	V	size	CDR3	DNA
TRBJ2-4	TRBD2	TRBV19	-	CASSAPTGGGVIGKNIQYF	TGTGCCAGTAGTGCCCCGACGGGCGGGGGGGTAATTGGCAAAAACATTCAGTACTTC
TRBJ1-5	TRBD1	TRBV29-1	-	CSVGGGGTGNQPQHF	TGCAGCGTTGGCGGGGGCGGGACAGGAAATCAGCCCCAGCATTTT
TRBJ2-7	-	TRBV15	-	CATSRGGQVGSTEQYF	TGTGCCACCAGCAGGGGGGGCCAGGTGGGTTCGACCGAGCAGTACTTC
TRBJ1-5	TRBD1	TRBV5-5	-	CASSRWRGQGKNQPQHF	TGTGCCAGCAGCCGATGGCGGGGACAGGGGAAAAATCAGCCCCAGCATTTT
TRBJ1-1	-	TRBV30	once	CAWKSGEIEAFF	TGTGCCTGGAAGTCAGGGGAGATTGAAGCTTTCTTT
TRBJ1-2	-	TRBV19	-	CASSPSAANYGYTF	TGTGCCAGTAGTCCGTCCGCAGCAAACTATGGCTACACCTTC
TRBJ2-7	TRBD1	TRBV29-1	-	CSVGLGTGSHEQYF	TGCAGCGTTGGTTTGGGGACAGGGAGCCACGAGCAGTACTTC
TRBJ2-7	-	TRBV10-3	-	CATSETAAYEQYF	TGTGCCACCTCCGAGACAGCAGCCTACGAGCAGTACTTC
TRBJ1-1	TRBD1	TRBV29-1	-	CSVGGGSEAFF	TGCAGCGTTGGAGGGGGCTCTGAAGCTTTCTTT
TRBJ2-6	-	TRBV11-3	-	CASSFNNGANVLTF	TGTGCCAGCAGCTTTAATAATGGGGCCAACGTCCTGACTTTC
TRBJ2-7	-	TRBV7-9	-	CASSLTSVSSYEQYF	TGTGCCAGCAGCTTAACTTCAGTTAGCTCCTACGAGCAGTACTTC
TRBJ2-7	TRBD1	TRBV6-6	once	CASSRGTGTGSYEQYF	TGTGCCAGCAGTAGGGGTACCGGGACAGGTTCCTACGAGCAGTACTTC
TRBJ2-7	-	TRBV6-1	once	CASSVGAGLSYEQYF	TGTGCCAGCAGTGTTGGGGCAGGTTTGAGCTACGAGCAGTACTTC
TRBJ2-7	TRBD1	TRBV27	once	CASSRSPGGGTSYEQYF	TGTGCCAGCAGTCGTTCTCCAGGGGGCGGAACCAGCTACGAGCAGTACTTC
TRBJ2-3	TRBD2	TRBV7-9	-	CASSIILAGGGGRTDTQYF	TGTGCCAGCAGCATCATTCTAGCGGGAGGAGGAGGGCGCACAGATACGCAGTATTTT
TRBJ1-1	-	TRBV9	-	CASSVGVGGENTEAFF	TGTGCCAGCAGCGTAGGGGTGGGAGGGGAGAACACTGAAGCTTTCTTT
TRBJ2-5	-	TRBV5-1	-	CASSRLGTAQETQYF	TGCGCCAGCAGCCGGCTGGGGACGGCTCAAGAGACCCAGTACTTC
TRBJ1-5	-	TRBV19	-	CASSISPEQPQHF	TGTGCCAGTAGTATATCGCCTGAACAGCCCCAGCATTTT
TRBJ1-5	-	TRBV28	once	CASSPAPGRQHF	TGTGCCAGCAGTCCGGCCCCGGGACGGCAGCATTTT
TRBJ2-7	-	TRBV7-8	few	CASSLAGGTYEQYF	TGTGCCAGCAGCTTAGCAGGGGGGACCTACGAGCAGTACTTC
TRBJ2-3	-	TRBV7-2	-	CASSLVQGSDTQYF	TGTGCCAGCAGCTTAGTCCAGGGTTCAGATACGCAGTATTTT
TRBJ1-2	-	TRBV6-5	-	CASSLQGEGGYTF	TGTGCCAGCAGTTTACAGGGCGAGGGTGGCTACACCTTC
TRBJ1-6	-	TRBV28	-	CASSLAGARNSPLHF	TGTGCCAGCAGTTTAGCAGGGGCGAGGAATTCACCCCTCCACTTT
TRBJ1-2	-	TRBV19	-	CASSDRGPNYGYTF	TGTGCCAGTAGCGACCGCGGACCAAACTATGGCTACACCTTC
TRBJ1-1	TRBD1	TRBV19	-	CASIPRTGYTEAFF	TGTGCCAGTATCCCCCGGACAGGGTACACTGAAGCTTTCTTT
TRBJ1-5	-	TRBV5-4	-	CASSHFLGQPQHF	TGTGCCAGCAGCCATTTCCTCGGCCAGCCCCAGCATTTT
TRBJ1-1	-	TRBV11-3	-	CASSLSTEAFF	TGTGCCAGCAGCTTATCCACTGAAGCTTTCTTT
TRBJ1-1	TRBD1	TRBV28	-	CATGTGGGNTEAFF	TGTGCCACAGGGACAGGCGGGGGGAACACTGAAGCTTTCTTT
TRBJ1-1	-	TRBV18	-	CASSPTGGGTEAFF	TGTGCCAGCTCCCCAACCGGGGGCGGAACTGAAGCTTTCTTT
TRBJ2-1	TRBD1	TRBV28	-	CASRRDSLYYNEQFF	TGTGCCAGCAGACGGGACAGCCTATACTACAATGAGCAGTTCTTC
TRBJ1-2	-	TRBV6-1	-	CASRRPGPTMSGYTF	TGTGCCAGCAGACGCCCGGGACCGACGATGAGTGGCTACACCTTC
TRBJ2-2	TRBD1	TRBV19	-	CASTGQGAAGELFF	TGTGCCAGTACGGGGCAGGGGGCGGCCGGGGAGCTGTTTTTT
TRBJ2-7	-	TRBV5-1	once	CASSLSREQYF	TGCGCCAGCAGCCTTTCTCGGGAGCAGTACTTC
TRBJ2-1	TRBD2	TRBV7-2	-	CASSLAGLAGGARTEQFF	TGTGCCAGCAGCTTAGCGGGACTAGCGGGAGGGGCGAGAACGGAGCAGTTCTTC
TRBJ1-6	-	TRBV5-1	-	CASSLGPSSYNSPLHF	TGCGCCAGCAGCCTAGGGCCTTCCTCCTATAATTCACCCCTCCACTTT
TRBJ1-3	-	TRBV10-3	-	CATRDDSGNTIYF	TGTGCCACCCGGGACGACTCTGGAAACACCATATATTTT
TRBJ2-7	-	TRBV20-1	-	CSAGTNYEQYF	TGCAGTGCTGGGACAAACTACGAGCAGTACTTC
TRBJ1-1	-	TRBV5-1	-	CASSLAGIGRGMNTEAFF	TGCGCCAGCAGCTTGGCCGGGATCGGGCGCGGAATGAACACTGAAGCTTTCTTT
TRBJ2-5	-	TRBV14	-	CASSQVVWNLQETQYF	TGTGCCAGCAGCCAAGTGGTTTGGAACCTACAAGAGACCCAGTACTTC
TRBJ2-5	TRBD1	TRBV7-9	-	CASSPYRDREQETQYF	TGTGCCAGCAGCCCATACCGGGACAGGGAACAAGAGACCCAGTACTTC
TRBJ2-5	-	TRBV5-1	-	CASSLEVVGETQYF	TGCGCCAGCAGCTTGGAGGTAGTTGGAGAGACCCAGTACTTC
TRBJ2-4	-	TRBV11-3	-	CASSLSSEIQYF	TGTGCCAGCAGCCTTTCCTCGGAAATTCAGTACTTC
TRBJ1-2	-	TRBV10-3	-	CAINEPPESDYTF	TGTGCCATCAATGAACCTCCCGAATCCGACTACACCTTC
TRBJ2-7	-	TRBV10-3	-	CAISGADHEQYF	TGTGCCATCAGTGGGGCCGACCACGAGCAGTACTTC
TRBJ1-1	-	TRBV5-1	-	CASSLSQTPGEAFF	TGCGCCAGCAGCTTGTCCCAGACCCCTGGCGAGGCTTTCTTT
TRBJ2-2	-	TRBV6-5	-	CASKGRRNTGELFF	TGTGCCAGCAAGGGGCGACGGAACACCGGGGAGCTGTTTTTT
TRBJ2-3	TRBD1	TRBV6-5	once	CASRHRGRGTDTQYF	TGTGCCAGCAGGCACAGGGGGAGAGGCACAGATACGCAGTATTTT
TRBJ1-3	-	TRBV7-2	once	CASSLVAGRGNTIYF	TGTGCCAGCAGCTTAGTGGCAGGGCGGGGAAACACCATATATTTT
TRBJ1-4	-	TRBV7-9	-	CASSSSGGDEKLFF	TGTGCCAGCAGCTCCTCGGGGGGGGATGAAAAACTGTTTTTT
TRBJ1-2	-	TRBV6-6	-	CASSYSMGDYGYTF	TGTGCCAGCAGTTACTCGATGGGAGACTATGGCTACACCTTC
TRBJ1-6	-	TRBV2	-	CASSESPGTNSPLHF	TGTGCCAGCAGTGAATCCCCAGGGACAAATTCACCCCTCCACTTT
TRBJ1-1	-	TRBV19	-	CASTQGPNTEAFF	TGTGCCAGCACCCAAGGGCCGAACACTGAAGCTTTCTTT
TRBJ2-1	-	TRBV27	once	CASSLSRSGGEQFF	TGTGCCAGCAGTTTATCCCGTAGCGGCGGTGAGCAGTTCTTC
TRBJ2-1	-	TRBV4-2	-	CASSQDPLAGATIVQFF	TGTGCCAGCAGCCAAGACCCCTTGGCGGGGGCTACAATCGTGCAGTTCTTC
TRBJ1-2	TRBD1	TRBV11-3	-	CASSPRDRGGTF	TGTGCCAGCAGCCCAAGGGACAGGGGAGGCACCTTC